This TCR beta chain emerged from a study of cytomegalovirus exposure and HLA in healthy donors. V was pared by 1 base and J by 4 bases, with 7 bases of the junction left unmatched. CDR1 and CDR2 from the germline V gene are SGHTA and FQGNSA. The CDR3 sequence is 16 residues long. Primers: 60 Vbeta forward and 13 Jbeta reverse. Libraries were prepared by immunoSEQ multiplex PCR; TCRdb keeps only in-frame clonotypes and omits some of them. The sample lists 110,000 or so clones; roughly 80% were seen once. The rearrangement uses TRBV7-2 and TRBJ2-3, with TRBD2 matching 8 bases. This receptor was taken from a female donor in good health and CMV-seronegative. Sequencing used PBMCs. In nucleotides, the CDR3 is TGTGCCAGCAGCTTAGTACCCGGGGGGGCGTCAGATACGCAGTATTTT. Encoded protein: CASSLVPGGASDTQYF.